These 8 T cell receptor beta chains were sequenced from one sample in a study of T cells in Graves' hyperthyroidism and ophthalmopathy. Amplified TCR beta CDR3 regions came from RNA transcripts. The TCR CDR3 first-round RT-PCR relied on the HTBI primer set. TCRdb fed the multiplex PCR reads into MiXCR, producing one record per CDR3 protein. The sample shows 800,000 or so distinct CDR3 sequences, over 35% of them seen only once. The source material was blood. The receptors were sampled from a man aged 18 to 29 with Graves' hyperthyroidism.

V is TRBV10-3 and J is TRBJ2-7; possible D gene TRBD1, 6 bases. Germline V gives CDR1 ENHRY, CDR2 SYGVKD. The CDR3 covers 13 residues. Trimming pared 8 bases from V and 6 bases from J, leaving 17 bases between. The CDR3 DNA follows: TGTGCCATCGGCCGGGACACCGCGGGCGAGCAGTACTTC. As protein: CAIGRDTAGEQYF.

This clonotype is a singleton in its sample. This sequence joins TRBV7-6 and TRBJ2-7; the match to TRBD2 covers 9 bases. Germline V gene lookup returns CDR1 SGHVS and CDR2 FNYEAQ. There are 13 residues in the CDR3. With V trimmed by 11 bases and J by 3 bases, 8 bases remained unmatched. CDR3 protein: CALPIAGDYEQYF. The DNA for the CDR3 is TGTGCCCTCCCCATAGCGGGGGACTACGAGCAGTACTTC.

This clonotype came up a few times. This chain connects TRBV20-1 to TRBJ1-1; 7 nucleotides match TRBD1. The germline V gene has CDR1 DFQATT and CDR2 SNEGSKA (reference sequence). V trimming: 0 bases; J trimming: 6 bases; junction bases outside the gene matches: 7. The CDR3 loop spans 14 amino acids. Here the CDR3 DNA reads TGCAGTGCTAGAGATCACCGGGGGACAGCTGAAGCTTTCTTT. Encoded protein: CSARDHRGTAEAFF.

This clonotype was found many times. The chain joins TRBV7-9 to TRBJ1-2, with D perhaps TRBD1 (5 bases). This CDR3 comprises 14 residues. Germline CDR1 and CDR2: SEHNR and FQNEAQ (reference sequence). V was pared by 1 base and J by 4 bases, with 10 bases between. The DNA of the CDR3 is TGTGCCAGCAGCTTAGACAGGACTGTCTATGGCTACACCTTC. Translation gives CASSLDRTVYGYTF.

This clonotype was detected a few times. At one end the junction does not follow the germline gene, possibly because of a read error. The CDR3 DNA is TGTGCCAGCAGTGTAACTATCGATCAGCCCCAGCATTTT. It is translated as CASSVTIDQPQHF. The rearrangement links TRBV10-3 to TRBJ1-5; no firm D call. The CDR3 is 13 amino acids. Germline CDR1 reads ENHRY; CDR2 reads SYGVKD.

This clonotype was counted many times. The chain combines TRBV5-5 with TRBJ1-2, with no clear D. The germline V gene has CDR1 SGHKS and CDR2 YYEKEE (reference sequence). V was trimmed by 4 bases and J by 12 bases, leaving 13 bases between them. The CDR3 has 11 residues. CDR3 in amino acids: CASSQLEAHTF. In nucleotides, the CDR3 is TGTGCCAGCAGCCAATTAGAGGCCCACACCTTC. The full variable domain, in which reference TRBV5-5 and TRBJ1-2 provide the parts outside the CDR3, is DAGVTQSPTHLIKTRGQQVTLRCSPISGHKSVSWYQQVLGQGPQFIFQYYEKEERGRGNFPDRFSARQFPNYSSELNVNALLLGDSALYLCASSQLEAHTFGSGTRLTVV.

The rearrangement uses TRBV6-5 and TRBJ1-1; D is unclear. Trimming removed 0 bases from V and 6 bases from J, with 11 bases in between. The CDR3 spans 14 residues. Germline assignment: CDR1 MNHEY and CDR2 SVGAGI. CDR3 nucleotides: TGTGCCAGCAGTTACTCGACGGGGTTAGCTGAAGCTTTCTTT. Its translation is CASSYSTGLAEAFF.

This clonotype was counted at least ten times. The gene calls are TRBV19 and TRBJ2-6; tentative D call: TRBD1 (5 bases). V was trimmed by 6 bases and J by 0 bases, leaving 9 bases between them. The CDR3 runs 15 residues. Germline V gives CDR1 LNHDA, CDR2 SQIVND (reference sequence). The chain's CDR3 is CASRRGYSGANVLTF. DNA for the CDR3: TGTGCCAGTAGAAGGGGCTACTCTGGGGCCAACGTCCTGACTTTC.